Listed below are T cell receptor beta chains from one sample, sequenced in a study of T cells in Graves' hyperthyroidism and ophthalmopathy. TCRdb recomputed calls from the multiplex PCR reads with MiXCR, one row per CDR3 protein. The profile shows more than 600,000 distinct CDR3 sequences, about a sixth of them singletons. The specimen sequenced was blood. These receptors all stem from a man aged 18 to 35 with Graves' hyperthyroidism. Both conserved end residues are part of each CDR3.

v_call | cdr3_aa
TRBV28 | CASSPPGTGFYEQYF
TRBV7-9 | CASSTASGNEQFF
TRBV10-2 | CASSGALETQYF
TRBV14 | CASSPMIQTYNEQFF
TRBV14 | CASSRGGLHNEQFF
TRBV6-2/TRBV6-3 | CASSYSSGYQETQYF
TRBV6-2/TRBV6-3 | CASSYSGSSKNIQYF
TRBV28 | CASSERGLYGYTF
TRBV5-5 | CASSLWGAGNQPQHF
TRBV7-6 | CASSRGPGEGYTF
TRBV18 | CASSPDVDAGADTQYF
TRBV30 | CAWISPGQGADEQYF
TRBV29-1 | CSVSPNELHEQYF
TRBV12-5 | CASGLVMLSYNEQFF
TRBV19 | CASSPPTSLRSYNEQFF
TRBV4-1 | CASSRETSGAYEQYF
TRBV11-3 | CASSFEGQSSYEQYF